The 4 T cell receptor beta chains below all came from one sample that was sequenced in a study of spatial heterogeneity in lung cancer. As for time point: blood at routine non-recurrence follow-up after resection. Using its own MiXCR run on the 5' RACE reads, TCRdb lists one record per CDR3 protein. The sample comprises about 70,000 distinct CDR3 sequences, about 8.2% of which are singletons, and approximately 1.8% rests with the top ten. Here the sequenced sample was PBMCs, taken at follow-up. The source is a female donor with early-stage non-small cell lung cancer.

This clonotype has more than one count but fewer than ten. The chain uses TRBV5-1 and TRBJ1-6; 7 positions agree with TRBD1. The V gene's germline CDR1 is SGHRS and CDR2 YFSETQ. The V segment lost 0 bases and the J segment 0 bases; nucleotides outside the gene matches: 6. This CDR3 has 18 residues. In DNA, the CDR3 is TGCGCCAGCAGCTTGGCTGGGACAGCCAGCTCCTATAATTCACCCCTCCACTTT. It yields the protein CASSLAGTASSYNSPLHF.

This clonotype was recorded at least ten times. J is TRBJ2-5 and V is TRBV11-2; D is perhaps TRBD1 (7 bases). The length of the CDR3 is 14 residues. With 2 bases removed from V and 2 bases from J, the gap between germline ends came to 9 bases. Germline assignment: CDR1 SGHAT and CDR2 FQNNGV. The CDR3 sequence is CASSLQGGQETQYF. The CDR3 nucleotides are TGTGCCAGCAGCTTACAGGGGGGACAAGAGACCCAGTACTTC.

This clonotype has just a few counts. V is TRBV7-2 and J is TRBJ1-2; D is perhaps TRBD1 (6 bases). Germline values: CDR1 SGHTA, CDR2 FQGNSA. This CDR3 is 15 amino acids long. Trimming removed 2 bases at V and 4 bases at J, with 14 bases between. The CDR3 loop reads CASSLHSGAGYGYTF. CDR3 in DNA: TGTGCCAGCAGCTTACACTCGGGGGCGGGCTATGGCTACACCTTC.

This clonotype was recorded at least ten times. The CDR3: CASAQRDRAGEQYF. In DNA form, the CDR3 reads TGTGCCAGCGCCCAGAGGGACAGGGCTGGGGAGCAGTACTTC. The chain carries TRBV7-2 and TRBJ2-7; 9 nucleotides align to TRBD1. Germline V gene data show CDR1 as SGHTA and CDR2 as FQGNSA. The CDR3 length is 14 residues. The ends lost 8 bases at V and 7 bases at J; junction bases unmatched: 12.